This TCR beta chain was recovered during a study of T cell changes during pregnancy in multiple sclerosis. Germline CDR1 SGDLS, CDR2 YYNGEE. The CDR3 is 18 residues long. V gave up 0 bases and J gave up 0 bases, with 17 bases separating them. The protocol was immunoSEQ multiplex PCR, while the TCRdb copy is restricted to in-frame clones and leaves out a portion. The repertoire holds some 70,000 clones, with roughly 92% as singletons. The clonotype originates from a female donor in good health, enrolled as a control in a pregnancy study. V usage is TRBV9 and J usage is TRBJ2-3; TRBD1 is a possible D gene (6 bases). The sequencing here drew on CD8+ T cells from peripheral blood mononuclear cells, taken in the third trimester of pregnancy. The CDR3 region is CASSVVEYRVDSTDTQYF. The DNA of the CDR3 is TGTGCCAGCAGCGTAGTCGAGTACAGGGTCGACAGCACAGATACGCAGTATTTT.